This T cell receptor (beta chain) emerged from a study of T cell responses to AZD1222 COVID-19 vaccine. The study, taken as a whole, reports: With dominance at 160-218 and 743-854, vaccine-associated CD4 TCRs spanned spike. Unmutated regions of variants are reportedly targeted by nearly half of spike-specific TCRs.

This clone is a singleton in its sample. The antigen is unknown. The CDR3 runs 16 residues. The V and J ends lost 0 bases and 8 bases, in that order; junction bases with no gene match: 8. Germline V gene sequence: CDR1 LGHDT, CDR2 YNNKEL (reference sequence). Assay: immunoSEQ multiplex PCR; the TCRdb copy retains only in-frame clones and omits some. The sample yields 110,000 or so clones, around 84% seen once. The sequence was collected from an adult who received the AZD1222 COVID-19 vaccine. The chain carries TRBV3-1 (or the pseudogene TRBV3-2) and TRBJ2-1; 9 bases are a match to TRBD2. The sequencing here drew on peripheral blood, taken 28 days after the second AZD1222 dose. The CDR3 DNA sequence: TGTGCCAGCAGCCAAGAGACGCGGGGGGGCCCAGATGAGCAGTTCTTC. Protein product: CASSQETRGGPDEQFF.